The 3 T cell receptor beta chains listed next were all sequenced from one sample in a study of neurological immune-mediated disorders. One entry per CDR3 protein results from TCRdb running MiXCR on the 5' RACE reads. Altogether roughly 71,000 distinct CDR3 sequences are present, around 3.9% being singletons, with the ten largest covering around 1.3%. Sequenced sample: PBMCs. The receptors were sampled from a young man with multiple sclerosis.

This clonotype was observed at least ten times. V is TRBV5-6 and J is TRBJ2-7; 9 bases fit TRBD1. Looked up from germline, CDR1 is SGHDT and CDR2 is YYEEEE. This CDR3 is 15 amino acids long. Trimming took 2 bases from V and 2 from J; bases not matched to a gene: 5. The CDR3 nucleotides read TGTGCCAGCAGCTTCCTGGGACAGGGTCCCTACGAGCAGTACTTC. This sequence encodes CASSFLGQGPYEQYF.

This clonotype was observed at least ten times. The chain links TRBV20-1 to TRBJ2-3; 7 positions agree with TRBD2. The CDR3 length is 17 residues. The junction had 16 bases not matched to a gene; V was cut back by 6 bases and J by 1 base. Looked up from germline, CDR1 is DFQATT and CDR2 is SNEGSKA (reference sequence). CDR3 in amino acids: CSAPISLAVGGTDTQYF. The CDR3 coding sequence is TGCAGTGCCCCCATTTCCCTAGCGGTGGGGGGCACAGATACGCAGTATTTT.

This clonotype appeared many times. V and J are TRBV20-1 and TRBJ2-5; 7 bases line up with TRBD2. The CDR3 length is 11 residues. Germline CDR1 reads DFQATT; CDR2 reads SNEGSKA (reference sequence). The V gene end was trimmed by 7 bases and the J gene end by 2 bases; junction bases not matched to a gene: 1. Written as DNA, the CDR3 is TGCAGTGGGGGGGGTCAAGAGACCCAGTACTTC. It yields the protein CSGGGQETQYF.